This T cell receptor (beta chain) was captured by sequencing in a study of blood T cell repertoires in COVID-19. Those enrolled in Seattle joined during active infection and were followed longitudinally afterward. Original processing notes: For nucleated cells, counts were estimated from reference gene primer amplification. Measured with immunoSEQ multiplex PCR; TCRdb has only the in-frame clones, and not every one. Clonal size and the V and J genes are those of that table, whereas D and trimming came from the DNA. The sample lists fewer than 140,000 clones; 76% were seen once. CDR1 and CDR2 from the germline V gene are LNHDA and SQIVND (reference sequence). The CDR3 contains 12 residues. V was pared by 3 bases and J by 8 bases, with 7 bases between.

This clonotype was obtained from a man older than 75 with COVID-19, enrolled during active disease. The V and J genes are TRBV19 and TRBJ1-4; D is undetermined. The sequenced sample was peripheral blood. The CDR3 DNA follows: TGTGCCAGTAGTATTCGAGCCGAAAAACTGTTTTTT. Protein sequence: CASSIRAEKLFF.